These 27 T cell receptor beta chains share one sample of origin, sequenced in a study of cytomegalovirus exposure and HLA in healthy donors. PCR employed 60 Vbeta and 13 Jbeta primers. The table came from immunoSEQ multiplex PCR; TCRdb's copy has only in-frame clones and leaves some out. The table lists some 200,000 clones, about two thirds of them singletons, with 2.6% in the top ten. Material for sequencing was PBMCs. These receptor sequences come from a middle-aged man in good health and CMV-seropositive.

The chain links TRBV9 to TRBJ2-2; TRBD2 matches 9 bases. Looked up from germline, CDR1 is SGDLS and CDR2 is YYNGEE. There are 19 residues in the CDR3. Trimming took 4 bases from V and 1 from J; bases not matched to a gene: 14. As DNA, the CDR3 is TGTGCCAGCAGCCGAGAGGGCGGGGGGGCCTTTGTGAACACCGGGGAGCTGTTTTTT. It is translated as CASSREGGGAFVNTGELFF.

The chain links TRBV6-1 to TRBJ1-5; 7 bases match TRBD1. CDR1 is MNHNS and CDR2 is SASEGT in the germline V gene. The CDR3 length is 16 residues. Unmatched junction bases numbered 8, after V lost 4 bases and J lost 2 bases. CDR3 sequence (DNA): TGTGCCAGCAGTGCTGAAGGGGGCGTAGGCAATCAGCCCCAGCATTTT. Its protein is CASSAEGGVGNQPQHF.

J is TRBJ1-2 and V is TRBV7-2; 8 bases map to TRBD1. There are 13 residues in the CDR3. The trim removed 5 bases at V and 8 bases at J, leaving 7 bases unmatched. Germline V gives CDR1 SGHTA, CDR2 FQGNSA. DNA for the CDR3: TGTGCCAGCAGCCCGGACAGGGAGGGCGGCTACACCTTC. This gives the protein CASSPDREGGYTF.

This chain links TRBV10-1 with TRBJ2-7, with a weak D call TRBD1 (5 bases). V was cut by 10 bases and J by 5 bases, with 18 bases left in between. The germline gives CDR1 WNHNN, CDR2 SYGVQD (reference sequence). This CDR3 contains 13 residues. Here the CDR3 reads CATVSGIMNEQYF. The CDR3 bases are TGCGCCACCGTATCAGGGATTATGAACGAGCAGTACTTC.

CDR3 sequence: CASSQGVGGLNQPQHF. The CDR3 DNA reads TGCGCCAGCAGCCAAGGGGTAGGGGGTTTGAATCAGCCCCAGCATTTT. The genes are TRBV4-1 and TRBJ1-5, with D perhaps matching TRBD1 (6 bases). V gave up 1 base and J gave up 4 bases, with 14 bases separating them. The germline V gene encodes CDR1 MGHRA and CDR2 YSYEKL. The CDR3 is made up of 16 amino acids.

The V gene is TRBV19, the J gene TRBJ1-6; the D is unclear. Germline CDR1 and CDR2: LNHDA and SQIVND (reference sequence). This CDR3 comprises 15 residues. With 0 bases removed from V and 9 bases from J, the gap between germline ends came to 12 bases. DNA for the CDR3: TGTGCCAGTAGTATAGATGGTAACAGCCGTTCACCCCTCCACTTT. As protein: CASSIDGNSRSPLHF.

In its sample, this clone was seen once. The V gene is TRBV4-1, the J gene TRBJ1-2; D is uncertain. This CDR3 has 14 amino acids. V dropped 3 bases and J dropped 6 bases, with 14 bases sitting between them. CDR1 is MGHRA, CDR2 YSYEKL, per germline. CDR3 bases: TGCGCCAGCAGCCAGCTTGAGCGCAGAAATGGCTACACCTTC. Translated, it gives CASSQLERRNGYTF.

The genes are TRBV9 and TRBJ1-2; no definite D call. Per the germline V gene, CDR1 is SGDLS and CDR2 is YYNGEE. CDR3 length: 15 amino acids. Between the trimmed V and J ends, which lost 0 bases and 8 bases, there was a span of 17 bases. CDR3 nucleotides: TGTGCCAGCAGCGTAGGGGGAGCGGGTGGTGAAGGCTACACCTTC. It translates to CASSVGGAGGEGYTF.

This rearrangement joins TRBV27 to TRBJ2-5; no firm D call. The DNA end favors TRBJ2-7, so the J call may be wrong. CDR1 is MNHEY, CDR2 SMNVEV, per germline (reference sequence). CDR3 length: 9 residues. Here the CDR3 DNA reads TGTGCCACCAAGCACGAGCAGTACTTC. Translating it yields CATKHEQYF.

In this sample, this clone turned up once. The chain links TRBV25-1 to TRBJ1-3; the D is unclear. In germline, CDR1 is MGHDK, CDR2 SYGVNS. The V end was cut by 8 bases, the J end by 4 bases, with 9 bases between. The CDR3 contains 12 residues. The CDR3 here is CASVASGNTIYF. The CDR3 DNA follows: TGTGCCAGCGTTGCGTCCGGAAACACCATATATTTT.

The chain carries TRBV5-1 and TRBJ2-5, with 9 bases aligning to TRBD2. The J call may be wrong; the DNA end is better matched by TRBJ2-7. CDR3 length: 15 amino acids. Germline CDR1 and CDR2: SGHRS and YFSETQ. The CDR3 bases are TGCGCCAGCAGTATCCTAGCGGGGTCCTCCTACGAGCAGTACTTC. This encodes CASSILAGSSYEQYF.

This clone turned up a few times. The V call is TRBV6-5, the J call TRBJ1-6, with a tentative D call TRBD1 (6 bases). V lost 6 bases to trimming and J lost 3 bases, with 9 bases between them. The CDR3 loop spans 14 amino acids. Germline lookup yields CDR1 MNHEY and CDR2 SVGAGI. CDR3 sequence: CASSQQGYNSPLHF. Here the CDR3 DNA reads TGTGCCAGCAGCCAACAGGGCTATAATTCACCCCTCCACTTT.

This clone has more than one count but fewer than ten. CDR3 in amino acids: CASSLTGEETQYF. The DNA for the CDR3 is TGTGCCAGCAGCTTGACAGGGGAAGAGACCCAGTACTTC. The chain joins TRBV5-4 to TRBJ2-5; the match to TRBD1 covers 7 bases. V was clipped by 1 base and J by 3 bases; unmatched bases: 0. Germline CDR1 reads SGHNT; CDR2 reads YYREEE (reference sequence). The CDR3 is 13 amino acids.

CDR3 loop: CAISESARDRESKNIQYF. CDR3 in DNA: TGTGCCATCAGTGAGTCAGCCCGGGACAGGGAGTCAAAAAACATTCAGTACTTC. The V and J genes are TRBV10-3 and TRBJ2-4, with 9 nucleotides matching TRBD1. CDR1 ENHRY and CDR2 SYGVKD come from the germline V gene. The CDR3 extends over 18 amino acids. Unmatched junction bases numbered 10, after V lost 0 bases and J lost 4 bases.

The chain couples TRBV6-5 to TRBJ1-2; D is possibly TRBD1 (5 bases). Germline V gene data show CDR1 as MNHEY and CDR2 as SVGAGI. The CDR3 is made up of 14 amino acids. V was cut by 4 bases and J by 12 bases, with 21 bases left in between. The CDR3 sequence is CASSSQASGVGNTF. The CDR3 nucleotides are TGTGCCAGCAGTTCACAGGCGTCGGGAGTAGGGAACACCTTC.

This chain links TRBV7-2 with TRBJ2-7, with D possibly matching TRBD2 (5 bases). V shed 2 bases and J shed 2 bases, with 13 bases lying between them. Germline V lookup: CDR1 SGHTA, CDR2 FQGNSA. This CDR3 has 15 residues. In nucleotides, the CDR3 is TGTGCCAGCAGCTTACGTACAGCGGAACCCTACGAGCAGTACTTC. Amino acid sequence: CASSLRTAEPYEQYF. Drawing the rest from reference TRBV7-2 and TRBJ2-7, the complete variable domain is GAGVSQSPSNKVTEKGKDVELRCDPISGHTALYWYRQSLGQGLEFLIYFQGNSAPDKSGLPSDRFSAERTGGSVSTLTIQRTQQEDSAVYLCASSLRTAEPYEQYFGPGTRLTVT.

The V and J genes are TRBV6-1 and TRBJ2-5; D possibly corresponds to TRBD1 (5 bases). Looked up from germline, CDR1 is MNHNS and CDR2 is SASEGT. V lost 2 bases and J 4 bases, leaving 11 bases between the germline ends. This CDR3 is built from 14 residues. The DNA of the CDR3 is TGTGCCAGCAGTGAAAGGACACGAGGAGAGACCCAGTACTTC. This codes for CASSERTRGETQYF.

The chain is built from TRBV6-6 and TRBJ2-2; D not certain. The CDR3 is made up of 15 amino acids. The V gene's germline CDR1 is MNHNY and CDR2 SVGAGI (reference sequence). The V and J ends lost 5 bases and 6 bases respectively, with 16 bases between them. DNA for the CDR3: TGTGCCAGCAGTCACGCGCAGCGTAACGCCGGGGAGCTGTTTTTT. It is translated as CASSHAQRNAGELFF.

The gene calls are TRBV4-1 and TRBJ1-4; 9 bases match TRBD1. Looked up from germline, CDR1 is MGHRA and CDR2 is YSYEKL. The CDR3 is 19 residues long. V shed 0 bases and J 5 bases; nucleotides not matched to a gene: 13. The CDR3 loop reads CASSQDTGQGRTLNEKLFF. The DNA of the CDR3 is TGCGCCAGCAGCCAAGATACGGGACAGGGCCGGACGTTGAATGAAAAACTGTTTTTT.

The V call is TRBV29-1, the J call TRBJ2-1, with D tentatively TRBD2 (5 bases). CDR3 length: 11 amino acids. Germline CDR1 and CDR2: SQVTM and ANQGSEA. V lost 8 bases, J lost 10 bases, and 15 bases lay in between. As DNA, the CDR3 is TGCAGCACCGAGGGAAGGGCCGAGCAGTTCTTC. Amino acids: CSTEGRAEQFF.

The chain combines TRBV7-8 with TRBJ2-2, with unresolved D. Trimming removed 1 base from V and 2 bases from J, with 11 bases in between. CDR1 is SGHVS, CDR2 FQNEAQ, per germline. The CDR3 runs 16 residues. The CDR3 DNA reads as TGTGCCAGCAGCTTAGGTTCCAGGAAAAACACCGGGGAGCTGTTTTTT. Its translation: CASSLGSRKNTGELFF.

The CDR3 spells CASSQWGPTGRSNQPQHF. The CDR3 nucleotides read TGCGCCAGCAGTCAATGGGGCCCGACAGGGAGGAGCAATCAGCCCCAGCATTTT. The chain has TRBV23-1 and TRBJ1-5; 7 bases are shared with TRBD1. TRBV23-1 falls under the ORF class, with uncertain function. V dropped 1 base and J dropped 1; count of bases not matched to a gene: 10. The CDR3 is 18 residues long.

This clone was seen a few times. CDR3 DNA: TGCGCCAGCAGCCAGTCAGCGGCTAGCGGGGGGGCCAGGGATACGCAGTATTTT. Translating it yields CASSQSAASGGARDTQYF. The gene calls are TRBV5-1 and TRBJ2-3; 12 nucleotides match TRBD2. Trimming cost V 4 bases and J 6 bases; bases outside gene matches: 15. Germline CDR1 SGHRS, CDR2 YFSETQ. The CDR3 loop spans 18 amino acids.

CDR3 in DNA: TGTGCCACCAGCAAACAGGGGGATGGCTACACCTTC. It codes for CATSKQGDGYTF. This sequence joins TRBV15 and TRBJ1-2; the match to TRBD1 covers 8 bases. Germline lookup yields CDR1 LNHNV and CDR2 YYDKDF (reference sequence). This CDR3 comprises 12 residues. With V trimmed by 4 bases and J by 6 bases, 1 base remained unmatched. The full variable domain, rest sourced from reference TRBV15 and TRBJ1-2, is DAMVIQNPRYQVTQFGKPVTLSCSQTLNHNVMYWYQQKSSQAPKLLFHYYDKDFNNEADTPDNFQSRRPNTSFCFLDIRSPGLGDTAMYLCATSKQGDGYTFGSGTRLTVV.

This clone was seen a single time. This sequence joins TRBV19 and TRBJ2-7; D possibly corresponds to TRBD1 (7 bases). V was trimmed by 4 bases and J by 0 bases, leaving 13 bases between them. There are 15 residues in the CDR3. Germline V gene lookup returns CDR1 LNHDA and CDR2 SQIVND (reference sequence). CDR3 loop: CASSRGDSPSYEQYF. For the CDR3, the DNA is TGTGCCAGTAGTAGGGGGGACAGCCCCTCCTACGAGCAGTACTTC.

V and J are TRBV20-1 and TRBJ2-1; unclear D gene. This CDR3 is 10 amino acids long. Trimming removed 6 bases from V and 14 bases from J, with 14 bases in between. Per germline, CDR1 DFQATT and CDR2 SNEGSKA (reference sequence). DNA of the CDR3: TGCAGTGCCCCCCAGATTGTCAAGTTCTTC. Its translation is CSAPQIVKFF.

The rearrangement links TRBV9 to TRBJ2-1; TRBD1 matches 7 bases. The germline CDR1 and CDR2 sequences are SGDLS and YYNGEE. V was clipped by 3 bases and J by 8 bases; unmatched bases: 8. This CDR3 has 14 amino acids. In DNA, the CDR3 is TGTGCCAGCAGCGCGGGACAGCCTGGCGATGAGCAGTTCTTC. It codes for CASSAGQPGDEQFF.